The rows below give T cell receptor beta chains drawn from one sample of a study of glioma-infiltrating T cells. In TCRdb, the multiplex PCR reads were re-called with MiXCR into one record per CDR3 protein. The sample holds 300,000 to 400,000 distinct CDR3 sequences, roughly 41% seen once. Source material: glioma tissue, nonneoplastic brain tissue, or PBMCs (not recorded which). The source of these receptors is a human donor with low-grade glioma or glioblastoma, undergoing nonglioma brain surgery, or in good health (not recorded which). CDR3s include the opening cysteine and the closing phenylalanine or tryptophan. The D gene is left open where the match is weak. Size is stated for part of the rows, as once, few or many counts, or as a class when the clone is expanded.

>TRBJ2-7|TRBV20-1|.|15|.
CSARDVGLSPYEQYF
TGCAGTGCTAGAGATGTGGGGCTGTCCCCCTACGAGCAGTACTTC
>TRBJ1-1|TRBV7-9|.|12|.
CASSLGPEEAFF
TGTGCCAGCAGCTTAGGTCCCGAAGAAGCTTTCTTT
>TRBJ1-1|TRBV18|.|13|.
CASSPGTNTEASF
TGTGCCAGCTCACCAGGGACGAACACTGAAGCTTCCTTT
>TRBJ1-2|TRBV28|.|16|TRBD1
CASSRPGTEPNYGYTF
TGTGCCAGCAGCCGTCCCGGGACAGAACCTAACTATGGCTACACCTTC
>TRBJ1-2|TRBV28|many|13|TRBD1
CASSRQGADGYTF
TGTGCCAGCAGCCGACAGGGGGCGGATGGCTACACCTTC
>TRBJ2-7|TRBV10-3|.|13|.
CASGGGGNYEQYF
TGTGCCTCAGGGGGGGGCGGGAATTACGAGCAGTACTTC
>TRBJ1-1|TRBV28|.|12|.
CASSLRDGEALF
TGTGCCAGCAGTTTAAGGGACGGTGAAGCTTTATTT
>TRBJ2-7|TRBV20-1|many|15|TRBD2
CSAILRTSGTYEQYF
TGCAGTGCTATCTTACGGACTAGCGGGACCTACGAGCAGTACTTC
>TRBJ1-4|TRBV25-1|few|15|TRBD1
CASSETRGVNEKLFF
TGTGCCAGCAGTGAGACCAGGGGGGTTAATGAAAAACTGTTTTTT
>TRBJ2-5|TRBV6-1|many|13|TRBD1
CASSSTGGKTQYF
TGTGCCAGCAGTTCGACAGGGGGAAAGACCCAGTACTTC
>TRBJ2-7|TRBV7-2|few|13|.
CASSFPGAREQYF
TGTGCCAGCAGCTTTCCTGGGGCCAGAGAGCAGTACTTC
>TRBJ1-1|TRBV5-1|.|17|.
CASSSLAFGSMNTEAFF
TGCGCCAGCAGTTCTCTTGCTTTCGGGTCCATGAACACTGAAGCTTTCTTT
>TRBJ2-7|TRBV7-9|.|16|.
CASSHLMGQLSYEQYF
TGTGCCAGCAGCCACTTAATGGGCCAGCTCTCCTACGAGCAGTACTTC
>TRBJ2-7|TRBV6-2/TRBV6-3|.|11|.
CASSKTGEQYF
TGTGCCAGCAGCAAGACGGGTGAGCAGTACTTC
>TRBJ1-2|TRBV7-9|many|12|.
CASSFGTHGYTF
TGTGCCAGCAGCTTTGGGACGCATGGCTACACCTTC
>TRBJ2-7|TRBV6-2/TRBV6-3|.|13|.
CASSPGGSYERYF
TGTGCCAGCAGTCCGGGCGGCTCCTACGAGCGGTACTTC
>TRBJ2-3|TRBV27|many|13|.
CASSLIVEDTQYF
TGTGCCAGCAGTTTAATCGTCGAAGATACGCAGTATTTT
>TRBJ2-2|TRBV12-5|.|13|.
CASGLYNTGELFF
TGTGCTAGTGGTTTGTATAACACCGGGGAGCTGTTTTTT
>TRBJ2-7|TRBV20-1|.|13|TRBD2
CSAEGLAGGEQYF
TGCAGTGCGGAGGGACTAGCGGGGGGAGAGCAGTACTTC
>TRBJ2-1|TRBV27|many|15|TRBD2
CASSAGTSGNNEQFF
TGTGCCAGCAGCGCCGGGACTAGCGGGAACAATGAGCAGTTCTTC
>TRBJ2-7|TRBV28|few|12|.
CASSPRAQRKYF
TGTGCCAGCAGTCCAAGGGCCCAGAGGAAGTACTTC
>TRBJ1-5|TRBV7-2|many|13|TRBD1
CASSLTGGQPQHF
TGTGCCAGCAGCTTGACAGGGGGACAGCCCCAGCATTTT
>TRBJ2-7|TRBV6-5|.|14|.
CASSYPLSVYEQYF
TGTGCCAGCAGTTACCCCCTTAGCGTCTACGAGCAGTACTTC
>TRBJ2-2|TRBV7-2|.|16|.
CASSLDSKTNTGELFF
TGTGCCAGCAGCTTGGACAGCAAGACGAACACCGGGGAGCTGTTTTTT
>TRBJ1-2|TRBV20-1|few|13|TRBD1
CSARRDRLYGYTF
TGCAGTGCTAGGAGGGACAGGCTCTATGGCTACACCTTC
>TRBJ1-2|TRBV20-1|.|13|.
CSAEMEGRGGYTF
TGCAGTGCTGAGATGGAGGGTAGGGGTGGCTACACCTTC
>TRBJ2-4|TRBV27|.|14|.
CASSFRSVGNIQYF
TGTGCCAGCAGTTTTAGGTCCGTGGGAAACATTCAGTACTTC
>TRBJ1-1|TRBV4-1|.|14|.
CASRAPSRNTESFF
TGCGCCAGCAGGGCACCTAGCAGGAACACTGAATCTTTCTTT
>TRBJ2-7|TRBV7-8|few|14|.
CASSYQRGPYEQYF
TGTGCCAGCAGCTACCAGCGTGGCCCCTACGAGCAGTACTTC
>TRBJ1-5|TRBV28|.|15|TRBD1
CASSPGGSSNQPQHF
TGTGCCAGCAGCCCAGGGGGTAGTAGCAATCAGCCCCAGCATTTT
>TRBJ2-2|TRBV28|.|14|.
CASSTGANTGELFF
TGTGCCAGCAGTACAGGCGCGAACACCGGGGAGCTGTTTTTT
>TRBJ2-1|TRBV20-1|.|14|TRBD2
CSALTSGRIYEQFF
TGCAGTGCTCTCACTAGCGGGAGAATCTATGAGCAGTTCTTC
>TRBJ2-1|TRBV24-1|.|16|TRBD2
CATSDTSGASWNEQFF
TGTGCCACCAGTGACACTAGCGGGGCCTCTTGGAATGAGCAGTTCTTC
>TRBJ2-7|TRBV4-2|.|17|TRBD2
CASSRQAASGGTYEQYF
TGTGCCAGCAGCCGGCAAGCCGCTAGCGGGGGCACCTACGAGCAGTACTTC
>TRBJ1-5|TRBV6-2/TRBV6-3|many|15|.
CASRMTPSRGQPQHF
TGTGCCAGCAGGATGACTCCTTCACGAGGTCAGCCCCAGCATTTT
>TRBJ1-4|TRBV5-4|.|15|TRBD1
CASSSSGQGIRKLFF
TGTGCCAGCAGCTCCTCGGGACAGGGTATCCGGAAACTGTTTTTT
>TRBJ2-3|TRBV10-3|.|13|.
CAISDASTDTQYF
TGTGCCATCAGTGATGCCAGCACAGATACGCAGTATTTT
>TRBJ1-1|TRBV27|many|14|TRBD1
CASSKQGGNTEAFF
TGTGCCAGCAGTAAACAGGGGGGGAACACTGAAGCTTTCTTT
>TRBJ1-2|TRBV20-1|many|10|.
CSGRGGGYTF
TGCAGCGGACGTGGAGGTGGCTACACCTTC
>TRBJ1-6|TRBV4-3|.|14|TRBD1
CASSLRDSDSPLHF
TGCGCCAGCAGCCTAAGGGACAGCGATTCACCCCTCCACTTT
>TRBJ2-1|TRBV19|.|15|.
CASSIVGYPYNEQFF
TGTGCCAGTAGTATAGTGGGCTACCCCTACAATGAGCAGTTCTTC